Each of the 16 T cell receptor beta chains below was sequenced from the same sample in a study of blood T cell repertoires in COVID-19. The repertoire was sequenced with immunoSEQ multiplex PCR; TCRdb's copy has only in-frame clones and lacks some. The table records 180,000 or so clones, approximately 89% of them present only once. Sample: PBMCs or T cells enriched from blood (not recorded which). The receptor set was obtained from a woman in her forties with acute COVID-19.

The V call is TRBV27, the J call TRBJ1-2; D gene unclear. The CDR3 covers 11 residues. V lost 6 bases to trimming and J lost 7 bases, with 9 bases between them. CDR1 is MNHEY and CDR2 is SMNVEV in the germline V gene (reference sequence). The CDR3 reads CASRPEPGYTF. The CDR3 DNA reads TGTGCCAGCAGGCCAGAACCTGGCTACACCTTC.

The CDR3 sequence is CAWKDRGYQETQYF. CDR3 sequence (DNA): TGTGCCTGGAAAGACAGGGGGTACCAAGAGACCCAGTACTTC. The V call is TRBV30, the J call TRBJ2-5; the match to TRBD1 covers 9 bases. V trimming: 4 bases; J trimming: 0 bases; junction bases outside the gene matches: 3. From germline, CDR1 is GTSNPN and CDR2 SVGIG (reference sequence). CDR3 length equals 14 residues.

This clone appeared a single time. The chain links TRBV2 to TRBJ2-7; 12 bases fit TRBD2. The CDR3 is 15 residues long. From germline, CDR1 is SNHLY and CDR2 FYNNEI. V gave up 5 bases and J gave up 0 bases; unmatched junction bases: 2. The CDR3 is CASSLTSGSSYEQYF. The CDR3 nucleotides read TGTGCCAGCAGTCTGACTAGCGGGAGCTCCTACGAGCAGTACTTC.

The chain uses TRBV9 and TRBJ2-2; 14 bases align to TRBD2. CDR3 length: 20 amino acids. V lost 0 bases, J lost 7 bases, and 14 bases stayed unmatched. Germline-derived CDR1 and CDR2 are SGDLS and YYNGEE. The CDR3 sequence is CASSVAFNPGLAGVSGELFF. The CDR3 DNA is TGTGCCAGCAGCGTAGCTTTCAACCCGGGACTAGCGGGAGTAAGCGGGGAGCTGTTTTTT.

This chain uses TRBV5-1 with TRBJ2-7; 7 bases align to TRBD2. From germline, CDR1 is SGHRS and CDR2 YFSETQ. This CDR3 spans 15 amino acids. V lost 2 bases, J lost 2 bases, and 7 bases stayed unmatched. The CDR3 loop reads CASSLGGRVAYEQYF. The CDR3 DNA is TGCGCCAGCAGCTTAGGAGGGAGGGTCGCCTACGAGCAGTACTTC.

CDR3 sequence (DNA): TGTGCCAGCAGCCCAGGAACGCGGGAGCTGTTTTTT. Its protein is CASSPGTRELFF. J is TRBJ2-2 and V is TRBV4-2; D remains ambiguous. The CDR3 length is 12 residues. Between the trimmed V and J ends, which lost 4 bases and 9 bases, there was a span of 9 bases. The germline CDR1 and CDR2 sequences are LGHNA and YNFKEQ.

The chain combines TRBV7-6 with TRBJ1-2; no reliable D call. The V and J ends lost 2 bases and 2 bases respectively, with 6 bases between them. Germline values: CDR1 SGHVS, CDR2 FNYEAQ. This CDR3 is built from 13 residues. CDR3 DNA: TGTGCCAGCAGCTTACCACTGAACTATGGCTACACCTTC. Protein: CASSLPLNYGYTF.

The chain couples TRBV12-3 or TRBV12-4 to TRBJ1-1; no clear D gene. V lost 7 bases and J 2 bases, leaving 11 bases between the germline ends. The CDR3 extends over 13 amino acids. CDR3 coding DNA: TGTGCCAGCACCCACGGAGGAAACACTGAAGCTTTCTTT. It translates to CASTHGGNTEAFF.

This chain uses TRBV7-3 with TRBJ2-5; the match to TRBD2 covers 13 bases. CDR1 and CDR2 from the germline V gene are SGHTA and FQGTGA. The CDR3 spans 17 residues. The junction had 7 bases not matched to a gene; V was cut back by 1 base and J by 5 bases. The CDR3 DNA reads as TGTGCCAGCAGCTTAAACGGACTAGCGGGAGAGGGTGAGACCCAGTACTTC. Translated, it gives CASSLNGLAGEGETQYF.

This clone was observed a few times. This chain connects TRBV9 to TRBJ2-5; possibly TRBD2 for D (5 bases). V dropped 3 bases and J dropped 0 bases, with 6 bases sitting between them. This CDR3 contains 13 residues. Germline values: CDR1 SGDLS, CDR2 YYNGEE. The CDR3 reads CASSGRYQETQYF. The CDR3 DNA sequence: TGTGCCAGCAGCGGGAGGTACCAAGAGACCCAGTACTTC.

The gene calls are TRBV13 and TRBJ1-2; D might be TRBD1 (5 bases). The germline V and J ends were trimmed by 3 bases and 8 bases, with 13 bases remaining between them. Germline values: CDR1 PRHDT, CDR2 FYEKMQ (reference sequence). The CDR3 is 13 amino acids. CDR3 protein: CASSFGRVNGYTF. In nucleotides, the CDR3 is TGTGCCAGCAGCTTCGGCAGGGTAAACGGCTACACCTTC.

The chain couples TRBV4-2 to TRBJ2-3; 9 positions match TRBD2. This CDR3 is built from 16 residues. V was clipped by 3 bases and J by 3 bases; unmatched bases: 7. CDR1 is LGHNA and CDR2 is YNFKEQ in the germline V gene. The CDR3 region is CASSQTSSGVTDTQYF. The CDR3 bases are TGTGCCAGCAGCCAGACCTCTAGCGGGGTGACAGATACGCAGTATTTT.

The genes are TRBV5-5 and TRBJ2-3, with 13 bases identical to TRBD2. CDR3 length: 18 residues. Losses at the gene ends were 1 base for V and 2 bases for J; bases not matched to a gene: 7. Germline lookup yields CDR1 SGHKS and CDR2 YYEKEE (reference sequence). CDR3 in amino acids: CASSLRLAGGFLTDTQYF. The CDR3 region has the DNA TGTGCCAGCAGCTTGAGACTAGCGGGAGGTTTCCTCACAGATACGCAGTATTTT.

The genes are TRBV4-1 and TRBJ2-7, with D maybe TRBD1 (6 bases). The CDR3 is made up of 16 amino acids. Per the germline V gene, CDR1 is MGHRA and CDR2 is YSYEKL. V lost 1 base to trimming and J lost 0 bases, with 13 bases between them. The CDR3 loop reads CASSQGQGSSSYEQYF. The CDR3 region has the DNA TGCGCCAGCAGCCAAGGGCAGGGGTCGAGCTCCTACGAGCAGTACTTC.

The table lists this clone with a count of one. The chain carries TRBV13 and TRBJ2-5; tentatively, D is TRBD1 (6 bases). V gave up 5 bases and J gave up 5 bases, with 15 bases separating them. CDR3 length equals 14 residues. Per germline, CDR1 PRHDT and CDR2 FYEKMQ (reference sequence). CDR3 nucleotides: TGTGCCAGCAGCCCCCGGACAGACCGCGAGACCCAGTACTTC. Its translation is CASSPRTDRETQYF.

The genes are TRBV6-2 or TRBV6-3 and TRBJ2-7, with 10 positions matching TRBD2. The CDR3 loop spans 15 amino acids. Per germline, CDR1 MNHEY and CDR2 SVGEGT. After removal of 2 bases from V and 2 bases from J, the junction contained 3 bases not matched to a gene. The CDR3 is CASSYHTSGTYEQYF. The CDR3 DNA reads TGTGCCAGCAGTTACCACACTAGCGGGACCTACGAGCAGTACTTC.